This T cell receptor (beta chain) was identified in a study of cytomegalovirus exposure and HLA in healthy donors. Study conclusions and caveats: Researchers counted roughly 160 TCR beta chains as cytomegalovirus-associated.

With regard to this clone: Its antigen is unknown.

Primers for the PCR totalled 60 Vbeta and 13 Jbeta. Some clones are missing from TCRdb's copy, which holds only in-frame ones; the method was immunoSEQ multiplex PCR. Its listing shows around 140,000 clones. CDR3 length equals 15 residues. The ends lost 5 bases at V and 3 bases at J; junction bases unmatched: 8. Germline V CDR1 and CDR2: LNHNV, YYDKDF (reference sequence). The rearrangement links TRBV15 to TRBJ2-7; 9 bases are shared with TRBD1. Sequencing used PBMCs. This receptor was identified in a male donor in good health and CMV-seronegative. CDR3 nucleotides: TGTGCCACCAGCGATCCGGGACAGGGATTCTACGAGCAGTACTTC. This gives the protein CATSDPGQGFYEQYF.